Listed here are 21 T cell receptor beta chains from one sample, sequenced in a study of T cells in Graves' hyperthyroidism and ophthalmopathy. TCR beta CDR3 sequences were amplified from RNA transcripts. First-round RT-PCR of the TCR CDR3 relied on the HTBI primer set. TCRdb re-called the multiplex PCR reads through MiXCR, storing one row per CDR3 protein. Of around 280,000 distinct CDR3 sequences listed, about 13% are singletons. Sequenced: blood. These receptors came from a woman between 40 and 50 years old with Graves' hyperthyroidism.

This clonotype was observed a few times. The chain employs TRBV10-3 and TRBJ1-1, with 8 bases aligning to TRBD1. CDR1 ENHRY and CDR2 SYGVKD come from the germline V gene. There are 13 residues in the CDR3. The junction had 10 bases not matched to a gene; V was cut back by 11 bases and J by 5 bases. Here the CDR3 reads CASNRGVGTEAFF. As DNA, the CDR3 is TGTGCCTCTAACAGGGGGGTGGGGACTGAAGCTTTCTTT.

This clonotype showed up just a few times. V gene TRBV20-1 combines with J gene TRBJ1-5, with D possibly TRBD1 on 5 matching bases. With 5 bases removed from V and 0 bases from J, the gap between germline ends came to 11 bases. The CDR3 length is 14 residues. Germline values: CDR1 DFQATT, CDR2 SNEGSKA (reference sequence). The CDR3 region has the DNA TGCAGTGCTGGGACGGGATATAGCAATCAGCCCCAGCATTTT. Protein sequence: CSAGTGYSNQPQHF.

A few counts support this clonotype. The chain combines TRBV7-2 with TRBJ2-3, with 8 bases fitting TRBD1. The CDR3 is 17 amino acids. Germline V gives CDR1 SGHTA, CDR2 FQGNSA. The V gene end was trimmed by 0 bases and the J gene end by 0 bases; junction bases not matched to a gene: 5. This CDR3 is CASSLAQGASSTDTQYF. In DNA, the CDR3 is TGTGCCAGCAGCTTAGCGCAGGGGGCCTCTAGCACAGATACGCAGTATTTT.

The sample holds many counts of this clonotype. The rearrangement links TRBV7-2 to TRBJ2-3; 12 bases match TRBD2. The CDR3 runs to 16 residues. Germline CDR1 reads SGHTA; CDR2 reads FQGNSA. With 5 bases clipped from V and 4 bases from J, the junction kept 7 bases outside the gene matches. CDR3 residues: CASSPGLAGGADTQYF. CDR3 nucleotide sequence: TGTGCCAGCAGCCCAGGCCTAGCGGGAGGGGCAGATACGCAGTATTTT. The variable domain in full, with the rest retrieved from reference TRBV7-2 and TRBJ2-3, is GAGVSQSPSNKVTEKGKDVELRCDPISGHTALYWYRQSLGQGLEFLIYFQGNSAPDKSGLPSDRFSAERTGGSVSTLTIQRTQQEDSAVYLCASSPGLAGGADTQYFGPGTRLTVL.

This clonotype was seen ten or more times. The rearrangement links TRBV11-2 to TRBJ2-2; D gene unclear. CDR1 is SGHAT, CDR2 FQNNGV, per germline. The CDR3 extends over 14 amino acids. V lost 5 bases and J 0 bases, leaving 7 bases between the germline ends. The CDR3 DNA is TGTGCCAGCAGCCCCTGGGCGAACACCGGGGAGCTGTTTTTT. This codes for CASSPWANTGELFF.

At least ten counts were recorded for this clonotype. This chain uses TRBV12-3 or TRBV12-4 with TRBJ2-2; a possible D gene is TRBD2 (7 bases). V lost 6 bases to trimming and J lost 2 bases, with 16 bases between them. The CDR3 consists of 16 residues. CDR3 protein: CASRARGGRNTGELFF. The CDR3, as DNA: TGTGCCAGCAGAGCTAGGGGGGGTAGAAACACCGGGGAGCTGTTTTTT.

This clonotype has ten or more counts. The chain is built from TRBV7-8 and TRBJ1-3; the D gene is possibly TRBD1 (5 bases). CDR1 is SGHVS, CDR2 FQNEAQ, per germline. Trimming cost V 3 bases and J 3 bases, with 18 bases left between them. CDR3 length: 17 amino acids. DNA of the CDR3: TGTGCCAGCAGCTTCGCGCCCGGGGCTGGAGGTGGAAACACCATATATTTT. Translation gives CASSFAPGAGGGNTIYF.

This clonotype was observed many times. V and J are TRBV3-1 and TRBJ2-1; 11 nucleotides line up with TRBD2. Germline V gene sequence: CDR1 LGHDT, CDR2 YNNKEL (reference sequence). J was trimmed by 9 bases and V by 4 bases; bases with no gene match: 11. CDR3 length: 16 residues. The CDR3 loop reads CASSRRLAGRQTEQFF. The CDR3 DNA follows: TGTGCCAGCAGCCGAAGACTAGCGGGACGCCAAACTGAGCAGTTCTTC.

This clonotype was found many times. V is TRBV28 and J is TRBJ1-2; no reliable D call. The CDR3 extends over 14 amino acids. The germline CDR1 and CDR2 sequences are MDHEN and SYDVKM. Trimming took 11 bases from V and 1 from J, leaving 17 bases between them. CDR3 in DNA: TGTGCCGCCCTAGGCACGGGCATTAACTATGGCTACACCTTC. Amino acids: CAALGTGINYGYTF.

The genes are TRBV5-1 and TRBJ2-5, with D perhaps given as TRBD1 or TRBD2 (5 bases each). The CDR3 runs 15 residues. Trimming cost V 4 bases and J 5 bases, with 18 bases left between them. The germline V gene encodes CDR1 SGHRS and CDR2 YFSETQ. The CDR3 spells CASSPRPRETETQYF. CDR3 nucleotides: TGCGCCAGCAGCCCTCGCCCCAGGGAGACGGAGACCCAGTACTTC. Together with reference TRBV5-1 and TRBJ2-5, the CDR3 gives the full variable domain: KAGVTQTPRYLIKTRGQQVTLSCSPISGHRSVSWYQQTPGQGLQFLFEYFSETQRNKGNFPGRFSGRQFSNSRSEMNVSTLELGDSALYLCASSPRPRETETQYFGPGTRLLVL.

This clonotype was found a few times. The chain uses TRBV9 and TRBJ1-2; D remains ambiguous. Between the trimmed V and J ends, which lost 0 bases and 6 bases, there was a span of 12 bases. The CDR3 contains 14 residues. Germline loops: CDR1 SGDLS, CDR2 YYNGEE. The CDR3 here is CASSVEQNPHGYTF. CDR3 bases: TGTGCCAGCAGCGTAGAACAGAACCCCCATGGCTACACCTTC. Together with reference TRBV9 and TRBJ1-2, the CDR3 gives the full variable domain: DSGVTQTPKHLITATGQRVTLRCSPRSGDLSVYWYQQSLDQGLQFLIQYYNGEERAKGNILERFSAQQFPDLHSELNLSSLELGDSALYFCASSVEQNPHGYTFGSGTRLTVV.

A remark on this clonotype: A much larger clone lies a single base off, so this may be a read error. This chain connects TRBV20-1 to TRBJ2-3; the D is unclear. The length of the CDR3 is 16 residues. V was pared by 6 bases and J by 0 bases, with 19 bases between. Germline V gene lookup returns CDR1 DFQATT and CDR2 SNEGSKA (reference sequence). CDR3 in DNA: TGCAGTGCCAACACGTTGAGTGCATGTAGCACAGATACGCAGTATTTT. Translating gives CSANTLSACSTDTQYF.

This clonotype turned up a few times. This chain links TRBV6-1 with TRBJ2-1; a possible D gene is TRBD1 (5 bases). Trimming stripped 0 bases from V and 7 bases from J, with 7 bases between. CDR3 size: 13 residues. CDR1 MNHNS and CDR2 SASEGT come from the germline V gene. This CDR3 is CASSEAGANEQFF. The CDR3 nucleotides read TGTGCCAGCAGTGAAGCAGGGGCGAATGAGCAGTTCTTC.

The DNA of the CDR3 is TGTGCCAGCTCAGACTCTGGGACAGAAGAGACCCAGTACTTC. Amino acid sequence: CASSDSGTEETQYF. The rearrangement joins TRBV18 to TRBJ2-5; 7 bases agree with TRBD1. V lost 5 bases, J lost 3 bases, and 6 bases stayed unmatched. The CDR3 spans 14 residues. Looked up from germline, CDR1 is KGHSH and CDR2 is LQKENI. Full variable domain (outside the CDR3, taken from reference TRBV18 and TRBJ2-5): NAGVMQNPRHLVRRRGQEARLRCSPMKGHSHVYWYRQLPEEGLKFMVYLQKENIIDESGMPKERFSAEFPKEGPSILRIQQVVRGDSAAYFCASSDSGTEETQYFGPGTRLLVL.

Turning to this clonotype: A much bigger clone sits one base away, suggesting this may be a read error. The rearrangement links TRBV7-2 to TRBJ2-3; a weak D match, TRBD1 (5 bases). The CDR3 length is 14 residues. Germline assignment: CDR1 SGHTA and CDR2 FQGNSA. V lost 1 base and J 1 base, leaving 6 bases between the germline ends. The chain's CDR3 is CASSLGQCTDTQYF. CDR3 nucleotides: TGTGCCAGCAGCTTAGGACAGTGCACAGATACGCAGTATTTT.

This clonotype has at least ten counts. CDR3 nucleotide sequence: TGTGCCAGCAGACGAGGTCAGGAAGGGACTGAAGCTTTCTTT. It specifies CASRRGQEGTEAFF. The rearrangement joins TRBV6-1 to TRBJ1-1; D not resolved. The germline gives CDR1 MNHNS, CDR2 SASEGT. This CDR3 region has 14 residues. Trimming stripped 6 bases from V and 5 bases from J, with 16 bases between.

This clonotype occurred many times. The V and J genes are TRBV27 and TRBJ2-7; no clear D. This CDR3 has 13 residues. The V and J ends lost 3 bases and 5 bases respectively, with 11 bases between them. CDR1 is MNHEY and CDR2 is SMNVEV in the germline V gene (reference sequence). CDR3 in amino acids: CASSLTKRNEQYF. The CDR3 DNA follows: TGTGCCAGCAGTTTGACGAAGAGGAACGAGCAGTACTTC.

The chain recombines TRBV28 with TRBJ2-2; D remains ambiguous. The CDR3 length is 14 residues. Trimming took off 1 base at V and 6 bases at J, with 9 bases between the two ends. CDR1 and CDR2 from the germline V gene are MDHEN and SYDVKM. CDR3 in amino acids: CASSLLGIAGELFF. DNA of the CDR3: TGTGCCAGCAGTTTATTAGGGATCGCCGGGGAGCTGTTTTTT.

This clonotype was observed a handful of times. This rearrangement joins TRBV18 to TRBJ2-7; 7 bases map to TRBD2. Germline assignment: CDR1 KGHSH and CDR2 LQKENI. The trim removed 2 bases at V and 1 base at J, leaving 8 bases unmatched. The CDR3 has 16 amino acids. This CDR3 reads CASSPRVASGSYEQYF. The CDR3 DNA reads TGTGCCAGCTCACCAAGGGTGGCTAGCGGATCCTACGAGCAGTACTTC.

This clonotype was observed at least ten times. In DNA, the CDR3 is TGTGCCAGCAGCCGAGAAGTGTATCAGCCCCAGCATTTT. Encoded protein: CASSREVYQPQHF. This sequence joins TRBV6-1 and TRBJ1-5; the D is unclear. The CDR3 is 13 residues long. Germline-derived CDR1 and CDR2 are MNHNS and SASEGT. The ends were cut back, 6 bases at V and 5 bases at J, with 11 bases in the middle.

The genes are TRBV20-1 and TRBJ1-2; D unresolved. Germline V gene sequence: CDR1 DFQATT, CDR2 SNEGSKA (reference sequence). The CDR3 extends over 12 amino acids. Trimming cost V 3 bases and J 2 bases, with 7 bases left between them. CDR3 residues: CSARRGNYGYTF. In nucleotides, the CDR3 is TGCAGTGCTAGGAGAGGAAACTATGGCTACACCTTC.